Listed below are T cell receptor beta chains from one sample, sequenced in a study of control samples from healthy donors and cancer patients. Repertoires were generated with immunoSEQ multiplex PCR, while TCRdb's copy carries only in-frame clones and drops some. This table holds 130,000 or so clones, about 90% found once. The sample taken for sequencing was PBMCs. All receptors come from a man between 45 and 60 years old with head and neck cancer. Each CDR3 is given with its conserved first and last residue. D genes are given only for firm matches. Size is stated for part of the rows, as once, few or many counts, or as a class when the clone is expanded.

J gene,clone size,V gene,D gene,CDR3 protein,CDR3 DNA
TRBJ1-1,.,TRBV10-1,.,CASSESGLVMNTEAFF,TGCGCCAGCAGTGAGTCGGGACTCGTAATGAACACTGAAGCTTTCTTT
TRBJ1-2,.,TRBV19,TRBD1,CASRAGQGGYGYTF,TGTGCCAGTCGCGCGGGACAGGGTGGCTATGGCTACACCTTC
TRBJ1-2,.,TRBV24-1,TRBD1,CATSPYDRDYGYTF,TGTGCCACCAGCCCATACGACAGGGACTATGGCTACACCTTC
TRBJ2-1,.,TRBV9,TRBD1,CASSVGIGAGDRNYNEQFF,TGTGCCAGCAGCGTAGGTATTGGTGCAGGGGACAGGAATTACAATGAGCAGTTCTTC
TRBJ2-7,.,TRBV11-2,.,CASSYPGTLLYEQYF,TGTGCCAGCAGCTACCCCGGGACTTTACTCTACGAGCAGTACTTC
TRBJ1-2,.,TRBV6-5,TRBD1,CASSYGTGGGYTF,TGTGCCAGCAGTTACGGCACAGGGGGTGGCTACACCTTC
TRBJ1-1,.,TRBV7-9,TRBD1,CASSAGTGDRGAFF,TGTGCCAGCAGCGCTGGGACAGGGGATAGGGGAGCTTTCTTT
TRBJ2-1,.,TRBV6-5,.,CASESRSNYNEQFF,TGTGCCAGCGAGAGTCGAAGTAACTACAATGAGCAGTTCTTC
TRBJ2-1,.,TRBV2,TRBD1,CASIELLGQAYNEQFF,TGTGCCAGCATCGAGCTCCTCGGACAGGCCTACAATGAGCAGTTCTTC
TRBJ2-7,.,TRBV29-1,TRBD1,CSARGQGASYEQYF,TGCAGCGCGCGCGGACAGGGGGCCTCCTACGAGCAGTACTTC
TRBJ1-2,.,TRBV28,.,CASSSLLSRMHF,TGTGCCAGCAGCTCCTTACTTTCCCGGATGCACTTC
TRBJ1-5,.,TRBV6-5,TRBD1,CAIKTGTGVNQPQHF,TGTGCCATCAAAACCGGGACAGGGGTCAATCAGCCCCAGCATTTT
TRBJ1-6,.,TRBV7-2,TRBD1,CASSLTGESPLHF,TGTGCCAGCAGCTTAACAGGGGAATCACCCCTCCACTTT
TRBJ2-7,.,TRBV7-9,.,CASSLSNKGGEQYF,TGTGCCAGCAGCCTTAGTAACAAAGGGGGCGAGCAGTACTTC
TRBJ1-5,.,TRBV2,.,CASSAESNQPQHF,TGTGCCAGCAGTGCAGAAAGCAATCAGCCCCAGCATTTT
TRBJ1-1,.,TRBV9,.,CASSVEYRANTEAFF,TGTGCCAGCAGCGTAGAGTACAGAGCTAACACTGAAGCTTTCTTT
TRBJ2-3,.,TRBV5-1,.,CASSRSLAPAGDTQYF,TGCGCCAGCAGCCGCTCTCTAGCGCCCGCGGGCGATACGCAGTATTTT
TRBJ2-7,.,TRBV6-5,.,CASTLGADSSYEQYF,TGTGCCAGCACTCTAGGGGCAGACAGCTCCTACGAGCAGTACTTC
TRBJ1-4,.,TRBV4-1,.,CASSQEYFNEKLFF,TGCGCCAGCAGCCAGGAGTACTTTAATGAAAAACTGTTTTTT
TRBJ2-3,.,TRBV5-4,.,CASRTDSSTDTQYF,TGTGCCAGCAGAACCGATTCTAGCACAGATACGCAGTATTTT
TRBJ2-1,.,TRBV5-1,.,CASSLPGEQFF,TGCGCCAGCAGCCTGCCGGGGGAGCAGTTCTTC
TRBJ2-7,.,TRBV6-5,.,CASRRDDRFSYEQYF,TGTGCCAGCAGACGAGACGACAGGTTCTCCTACGAGCAGTACTTC
TRBJ2-7,.,TRBV27,TRBD2,CASLSRTSGLYEQYF,TGTGCCAGCTTGAGTCGGACTAGCGGCCTCTACGAGCAGTACTTC
TRBJ1-1,few,TRBV6-6,.,CASSGNGNTEAFF,TGTGCCAGCAGTGGCAATGGGAACACTGAAGCTTTCTTT
TRBJ2-1,.,TRBV25-1,TRBD1,CASSLRDSKINEQFF,TGTGCCAGCAGCCTAAGGGACAGTAAGATCAATGAGCAGTTCTTC
TRBJ2-4,.,TRBV5-1,.,CASSPGMGKNIQYF,TGCGCCAGCAGCCCGGGGATGGGCAAAAACATTCAGTACTTC
TRBJ2-7,.,TRBV5-1,TRBD1,CASSLAVSQGAYEQYF,TGCGCCAGCAGCTTGGCGGTCAGTCAGGGGGCCTACGAGCAGTACTTC
TRBJ1-1,.,TRBV9,.,CASSVTAGTEAFF,TGTGCCAGCAGCGTCACGGCTGGGACTGAAGCTTTCTTT
TRBJ1-1,.,TRBV3-1/TRBV3-2,.,CASSQGRGGETEAFF,TGTGCCAGCAGCCAAGGGCGCGGCGGGGAAACTGAAGCTTTCTTT
TRBJ2-3,.,TRBV11-3,TRBD1,CASSSTGEDTDTQYF,TGTGCCAGCAGCTCCACAGGGGAAGACACAGATACGCAGTATTTT
TRBJ2-5,once,TRBV11-2,TRBD2,CASSTLAGGRETQYF,TGTGCCAGCAGCACACTAGCGGGAGGTAGAGAGACCCAGTACTTC
TRBJ1-1,once,TRBV25-1,.,CASSEGGGRRGDTEAFF,TGTGCCAGCAGTGAAGGAGGTGGTCGGCGGGGTGACACTGAAGCTTTCTTT
TRBJ1-4,.,TRBV28,.,CASSFYREDEKLFF,TGTGCCAGCAGTTTTTACAGGGAGGATGAAAAACTGTTTTTT
TRBJ2-7,.,TRBV27,.,CASSLQGIVSYEQYF,TGTGCCAGCAGTTTACAGGGAATCGTATCCTACGAGCAGTACTTC
TRBJ2-3,.,TRBV9,.,CASSGALLPTDTQYF,TGTGCCAGCAGCGGGGCTTTATTGCCCACAGATACGCAGTATTTT
TRBJ1-2,.,TRBV7-2,.,CASSLDRTGGGYTF,TGTGCCAGCAGCTTAGACAGAACTGGGGGCGGCTACACCTTC
TRBJ2-1,.,TRBV25-1,TRBD2,CASSSGGSNEQFF,TGTGCCAGCAGTAGCGGGGGGAGTAATGAGCAGTTCTTC
TRBJ2-1,.,TRBV2,TRBD2,CAVKREGNEQFF,TGTGCCGTGAAGCGGGAGGGTAATGAGCAGTTCTTC
TRBJ2-7,.,TRBV11-3,.,CASSLAFGASYEQYF,TGTGCCAGCAGCTTAGCCTTTGGAGCCTCCTACGAGCAGTACTTC
TRBJ1-5,.,TRBV27,.,CASSLSRNQPQHF,TGTGCCAGCAGTTTATCTCGCAATCAGCCCCAGCATTTT
TRBJ1-2,.,TRBV19,.,CASTNGSPRAYGYTF,TGTGCCAGTACTAACGGGAGCCCTAGGGCCTATGGCTACACCTTC
TRBJ1-4,once,TRBV5-4,TRBD1,CASSSGTGDEKLFF,TGTGCCAGCAGCTCCGGGACAGGGGATGAAAAACTGTTTTTT
TRBJ1-5,.,TRBV2,TRBD1,CASGRLGQVGQPQHF,TGTGCCAGCGGACGACTCGGACAGGTCGGTCAGCCCCAGCATTTT
TRBJ2-1,.,TRBV10-1,.,CASSERQGGYNEQFF,TGCGCCAGCAGTGAAAGGCAGGGGGGCTACAATGAGCAGTTCTTC
TRBJ1-5,once,TRBV28,TRBD1,CASSPGQLGNQPQHF,TGTGCCAGCAGTCCGGGACAGCTAGGTAATCAGCCCCAGCATTTT
TRBJ1-2,.,TRBV7-8,.,CASSLARVSTGAQAYGYTF,TGTGCCAGCAGCTTAGCGCGAGTTTCAACGGGAGCTCAAGCCTATGGCTACACCTTC
TRBJ2-5,.,TRBV7-9,TRBD2,CASSLGGGGETQYF,TGTGCCAGCAGCTTAGGGGGGGGTGGAGAGACCCAGTACTTC
TRBJ1-2,.,TRBV10-1,.,CASSDKACYTF,TGCGCCAGCAGTGATAAGGCCTGCTACACCTTC
TRBJ1-5,.,TRBV12-3/TRBV12-4,.,CASSSRLLQPQHF,TGTGCCAGCAGTTCCCGCCTCCTTCAGCCCCAGCATTTT
TRBJ1-2,.,TRBV18,.,CASSPKNGGFDYGYTF,TGTGCCAGCTCACCTAAGAACGGGGGCTTCGACTATGGCTACACCTTC
TRBJ1-3,.,TRBV5-5,.,CASSLKDLWWGNTIYF,TGTGCCAGCAGCTTGAAGGACTTGTGGTGGGGAAACACCATATATTTT
TRBJ2-5,.,TRBV28,TRBD2,CASSWAGASETQYF,TGTGCCAGCAGTTGGGCGGGAGCATCGGAGACCCAGTACTTC
TRBJ1-5,.,TRBV21-1,.,CASSKEDRKVRSNQPQHF,TGTGCCAGCAGCAAAGAGGACAGAAAAGTGAGGAGCAATCAGCCCCAGCATTTT
TRBJ2-3,.,TRBV5-8,.,CASSLPGSDTQYF,TGTGCCAGCAGCTTGCCAGGGAGCGATACGCAGTATTTT
TRBJ1-2,.,TRBV12-3/TRBV12-4,.,CASSLGFYGYTF,TGTGCCAGCAGTTTGGGTTTCTATGGCTACACCTTC
TRBJ1-1,.,TRBV29-1,.,CSVRGANTEAFF,TGCAGCGTTCGGGGGGCAAACACTGAAGCTTTCTTT
TRBJ1-1,.,TRBV10-3,.,CAIRPTGVNTEAFF,TGTGCCATCAGACCGACAGGCGTAAACACTGAAGCTTTCTTT
TRBJ1-1,.,TRBV5-4,.,CASSTMTVNTEAFF,TGTGCCAGCAGCACCATGACAGTGAACACTGAAGCTTTCTTT
TRBJ1-1,once,TRBV2,.,CASTSNRNTEAFF,TGTGCCAGCACCTCGAATAGGAACACTGAAGCTTTCTTT